The clone carrying this T cell receptor beta chain has a count of ten or more. Its antigen is not identified. A 10-nucleotide random UMI tagged transcripts in template-switch 5'RACE cDNA synthesis. Each CDR3 protein is one row after TCRdb ran MiXCR on the 5' RACE reads. Seen here are roughly 90,000 distinct CDR3 sequences, 3% to 4% observed once, and the top ten hold around 3.2%. The CDR3 spans 11 residues. Germline-derived CDR1 and CDR2 are SGHRS and YFSETQ. Trimming stripped 4 bases from V and 10 bases from J, with 11 bases between. The sample comes from a study of neurological immune-mediated disorders. Notes on the study in general: The greatest TCR clonal expansion occurred in HTLV-1-associated myelopathy and the least in multiple sclerosis, which fell below healthy controls. With the multiple sclerosis repertoire cluster, neither clinical nor MRI features showed any association. A possible signature appeared as one related-CDR3 cluster, in which phylogenetic grouping placed the repertoires of 18 of 34 multiple sclerosis patients.

V usage is TRBV5-1 and J usage is TRBJ2-5; possible D gene TRBD2, 6 bases. Material: PBMCs. This receptor was taken from a woman between 50 and 59 years old with multiple sclerosis. The CDR3 DNA sequence: TGCGCCAGCAGCGCCGACGGGAGCCAGTACTTC. Protein sequence: CASSADGSQYF. The full variable domain, its missing parts supplied by reference TRBV5-1 and TRBJ2-5, is KAGVTQTPRYLIKTRGQQVTLSCSPISGHRSVSWYQQTPGQGLQFLFEYFSETQRNKGNFPGRFSGRQFSNSRSEMNVSTLELGDSALYLCASSADGSQYFGPGTRLLVL.